This T cell receptor beta chain is from a study of shared clonotypes between healthy human individuals. In germline, CDR1 is MDHEN, CDR2 SYDVKM. CDR3 length: 14 residues. Genomic DNA belonging to each subset was distributed in equal measure over several immunoSEQ plates. Generated by immunoSEQ multiplex PCR, the TCRdb table keeps only in-frame clones and is missing some. The table has about 490,000 clones, 60% to 80% seen once. Tens of millions of PBMCs were counted before genomic DNA extraction. This TCR was sampled from a woman aged 40 to 50 in good health. Some clones in this sample may be carry-over from other donors' samples. Specimen: PBMCs. The rearrangement joins TRBV28 to TRBJ2-5, with 8 bases fitting TRBD1. Matching the DNA end better, TRBJ2-7 makes the J call doubtful. The CDR3 DNA sequence: TGTGCCAGCAGTCTTGCCCCCGGGACAGGCGAGCAGTACTTC. Its protein is CASSLAPGTGEQYF.